The 6 T cell receptor beta chains below come from one sample, sequenced in a study of blood T cells in healthy people across ages. For the second PCR, which ran for about 6 to 11 cycles, a sample-barcoded 5' primer and a J-beta primer mix were used. TCRdb itself ran the 5' RACE reads through MiXCR, one entry per CDR3 protein. The sample gives fewer than 800,000 distinct CDR3 sequences, approximately 29% of which show up once; roughly 15% is in the top ten. Input material: blood. The receptors come from a woman older than 75 in good health.

The chain recombines TRBV20-1 with TRBJ1-4; tentative D call: TRBD1 (6 bases). Trimming took off 1 base at V and 12 bases at J, with 15 bases between the two ends. This CDR3 has 13 residues. CDR1 DFQATT and CDR2 SNEGSKA come from the germline V gene (reference sequence). CDR3 nucleotides: TGCAGTGCTAGAGTCCAAGGGGGAGAAGAACTGTTTTTT. Amino acids: CSARVQGGEELFF.

This clonotype has at least ten counts. The rearrangement uses TRBV7-2 and TRBJ2-5; D may be TRBD1 or TRBD2 (5 bases each). The CDR3 loop spans 15 amino acids. Germline-derived CDR1 and CDR2 are SGHTA and FQGNSA. Trimming removed 6 bases at V and 1 base at J, with 15 bases between. Here the CDR3 reads CASRRAGTSQETQYF. In nucleotides, the CDR3 is TGTGCCAGCAGGCGAGCCGGGACCTCCCAAGAGACCCAGTACTTC.

The CDR3 loop reads CSPFSGDTQYF. CDR3 bases: TGCAGTCCGTTTAGCGGCGATACGCAGTATTTT. J is TRBJ2-3 and V is TRBV20-1; D is possibly TRBD2 (6 bases). V was pared by 8 bases and J by 6 bases, with 12 bases between. Germline CDR1 and CDR2: DFQATT and SNEGSKA (reference sequence). There are 11 residues in the CDR3.

This clonotype was counted at least ten times. The chain links TRBV12-3 or TRBV12-4 to TRBJ2-1, with 10 bases fitting TRBD2. V trimming: 3 bases; J trimming: 7 bases; junction bases outside the gene matches: 12. This CDR3 spans 17 amino acids. CDR3 coding DNA: TGTGCCAGCAGTTTGCTTAGCGGGGGGCCATCCCGGAATGAGCAGTTCTTC. This translates into CASSLLSGGPSRNEQFF.

The chain uses TRBV20-1 and TRBJ1-4, with 8 bases matching TRBD1. CDR3 length: 18 residues. V was clipped by 3 bases and J by 4 bases; unmatched bases: 16. Per germline, CDR1 DFQATT and CDR2 SNEGSKA (reference sequence). The DNA of the CDR3 is TGCAGTGCTAGTGGGGTCGGGGGGACAGGCGTGAGTAATGAAAAACTGTTTTTT. Translating it yields CSASGVGGTGVSNEKLFF.

This clonotype was picked up many times. The chain uses TRBV28 and TRBJ2-5; TRBD2 might be the D (6 bases). Between the trimmed V and J ends, which lost 7 bases and 3 bases, there was a span of 12 bases. Germline-derived CDR1 and CDR2 are MDHEN and SYDVKM. The CDR3 extends over 13 amino acids. The CDR3 loop reads CASTSWGEETQYF. Written as DNA, the CDR3 is TGTGCCAGCACCTCATGGGGGGAAGAGACCCAGTACTTC.